The present T cell receptor beta chain was sequenced within a study of radiotherapy plus CTLA-4 blockade in lung cancer. Clones were read by immunoSEQ multiplex PCR, and TCRdb kept only the in-frame ones, dropping some. The sample lists about 60,000 clones; around 69% were seen once. This clone turned up a few times. Alongside CTLA-4 blockade with ipilimumab, patients with chemo-refractory metastatic non-small-cell lung cancer received focal radiation. The CDR3 runs 12 residues. The germline V gene has CDR1 SGHKS and CDR2 YYEKEE (reference sequence). Deletions cut 2 bases from V and 10 bases from J, with 12 bases between.

The receptor was isolated from a human donor with non-small cell lung cancer who had a complete response to radiotherapy plus ipilimumab. This rearrangement joins TRBV5-5 to TRBJ1-1; TRBD1 is a possible D gene (5 bases). The material sequenced was peripheral blood, taken from a patient treated with radiotherapy plus ipilimumab. The CDR3 DNA sequence: TGTGCCAGCAGCTTCGGAGGGGACGGAGCTTTCTTT. Amino acid sequence: CASSFGGDGAFF.